This T cell receptor (beta chain) was obtained from a study of cytomegalovirus exposure and HLA in healthy donors. Study information: For the approximately 430 genotyped donors, 65% to 90% fell within the Caucasian-associated ancestry cluster.

Findings and limits, study-wide: Most TCRs appeared rarely, but some public TCRs recurred in many donors.

Primers: 60 Vbeta forward and 13 Jbeta reverse. TCRdb keeps only in-frame clones here, not all; method: immunoSEQ multiplex PCR. There are about 170,000 clones in the sample; 75% to 90% occur only once, and around 4.4% lies in the top ten. Germline CDR1 reads SNHLY; CDR2 reads FYNNEI. Trimming cost V 6 bases and J 2 bases, with 10 bases left between them. This CDR3 region has 14 residues. Note on this clone: Its antigen is as yet unknown.

This TCR was sampled from a woman between 50 and 59 years old in good health and CMV-seropositive. The sample was PBMCs. The V call is TRBV2, the J call TRBJ2-2, with D maybe TRBD1 (5 bases). The CDR3 loop is CASSDSPNTGELFF. DNA for the CDR3: TGTGCCAGCAGCGACAGCCCAAACACCGGGGAGCTGTTTTTT.